These T cell receptor beta chains were read from a single sample in a study of blood T cell repertoires in COVID-19. The repertoire was sequenced with immunoSEQ multiplex PCR; TCRdb's copy has only in-frame clones and lacks some. Of approximately 180,000 clones listed, approximately 88% were seen once; the top ten hold 7%. The sequencing input was peripheral blood. The receptors derive from a middle-aged woman with COVID-19, enrolled during active disease. Each CDR3 is given with its conserved first and last residue. Each record gives: J gene, V gene, D gene, clone size, CDR3 DNA, CDR3 protein. D genes are given only for firm matches. The listing skips clone size in some rows; elsewhere it reads once, few, many or a size class.

>TRBJ2-7|TRBV3-1/TRBV3-2|TRBD2|.
TGTGCCAGCAGCCAAGGGAGCGGGGGGGCCTGGGAGCAGTACTTC
CASSQGSGGAWEQYF
>TRBJ1-6|TRBV27|TRBD1|.
TGTGCCAGCAGTCGATGGGACAGTCGGTTCGGGCTCCACTTT
CASSRWDSRFGLHF
>TRBJ1-5|TRBV10-3|.|.
TGTGCCATCAGTGAAGAGACTGGTCAGCCCCAGCATTTT
CAISEETGQPQHF
>TRBJ2-1|TRBV27|.|.
TGTGCCAGCAGTTTTAGAGACAATGAGCAGTTCTTC
CASSFRDNEQFF
>TRBJ2-7|TRBV29-1|TRBD2|few
TGCAGCACCTTAGGACTAGCGGGATCCTACGAGCAGTACTTC
CSTLGLAGSYEQYF
>TRBJ2-7|TRBV20-1|TRBD2|.
TGCAGTGCTAGTCCACCGGGACTATTGGCCTCCGAGCAGTACTTC
CSASPPGLLASEQYF
>TRBJ2-1|TRBV18|TRBD2|.
TGTGCCAGCTCACCTAGCGGGGGCCGCTACAATGAGCAGTTCTTC
CASSPSGGRYNEQFF
>TRBJ1-5|TRBV13|TRBD1|.
TGTGCCAGCAGCCACAGGGGGCGGAGGGGCAATCAGCCCCAGCATTTT
CASSHRGRRGNQPQHF
>TRBJ1-1|TRBV11-2|.|.
TGTGCCAGCAGCTCGGGGTGGGCAGACGCCATGAACACTGAAGCTTTCTTT
CASSSGWADAMNTEAFF
>TRBJ2-5|TRBV2|TRBD1|.
TGTGCCAGCAGTGGTGGGGCAGGGGGCCCAGAGACCCAGTACTTC
CASSGGAGGPETQYF
>TRBJ1-5|TRBV28|.|.
TGTGCCAGCAGTTTACGACAGTATAGCAATCAGCCCCAGCATTTT
CASSLRQYSNQPQHF
>TRBJ2-7|TRBV11-2|.|.
TGTGCCAGCAGCGGCATTTTAGGTTCATCGGGGGAGCAGTACTTC
CASSGILGSSGEQYF
>TRBJ2-5|TRBV7-3|TRBD1|.
TGTGCCAGCAGCCCAGGACAGGTAGAGACCCAGTACTTC
CASSPGQVETQYF
>TRBJ1-2|TRBV7-9|.|once
TGTGCCAGCAGCTTGGCGACAGCCAATAACTATGGCTACACCTTC
CASSLATANNYGYTF
>TRBJ2-7|TRBV11-2|.|.
TGTGCCAGCAGCTTAGCCAGGGGAGCCTACGAGCAGTACTTC
CASSLARGAYEQYF
>TRBJ2-7|TRBV6-5|TRBD1|.
TGTGCCAGCACCTTACAGGGGTCGGGGAACTACGAGCAGTACTTC
CASTLQGSGNYEQYF
>TRBJ2-4|TRBV6-5|.|.
TGTGCCAGCAGTTACTCGGGGCTCAACCGAAAAAACATTCAGTACTTC
CASSYSGLNRKNIQYF
>TRBJ2-7|TRBV9|TRBD1|.
TGTGCCAGCAGCTTCGGGACAGGGGACTACGAGCAGTACTTC
CASSFGTGDYEQYF
>TRBJ1-5|TRBV28|.|.
TGTGCCAGCAGTTTCACGGTTCGGCAGCCCCAGCATTTT
CASSFTVRQPQHF
>TRBJ2-2|TRBV5-1|TRBD2|.
TGCGCCAGCAGCGTAGCCGGGACTAGCGTCGGCACCGGGGAGCTGTTTTTT
CASSVAGTSVGTGELFF
>TRBJ1-5|TRBV6-5|TRBD1|.
TGTGCCAGCAGTTACTCCGGACAGGGCAATCAGCCCCAGCATTTT
CASSYSGQGNQPQHF
>TRBJ1-4|TRBV6-5|.|.
TGTGCCAGCAGTAAGAGGGAGAATGAAAAACTGTTTTTT
CASSKRENEKLFF
>TRBJ2-3|TRBV5-1|TRBD1|.
TGCGCCAGCAGGCTGACCCCGGGACAGGGCACAGATACGCAGTATTTT
CASRLTPGQGTDTQYF
>TRBJ1-4|TRBV5-6|TRBD1|.
TGTGCCAGCAGCGTCCAGGGGGCAGGCGAAAAACTGTTTTTT
CASSVQGAGEKLFF
>TRBJ2-3|TRBV27|.|.
TGTGCCAGCAGCACACTCCGGGACACCACAGATACGCAGTATTTT
CASSTLRDTTDTQYF
>TRBJ2-1|TRBV6-2/TRBV6-3|.|.
TGTGCCAGCAGTTACACCGCGGGACGAAATGAGCAGTTCTTC
CASSYTAGRNEQFF
>TRBJ2-1|TRBV6-4|TRBD2|.
TGTGCCAGCAGTGGGGAGGGCTTGGGCTACAATGAGCAGTTCTTC
CASSGEGLGYNEQFF
>TRBJ1-3|TRBV6-5|TRBD1|.
TGTGCCAGCAGTTACGGGATAGGGGGCACTGGAAACACCATATATTTT
CASSYGIGGTGNTIYF
>TRBJ2-3|TRBV6-5|.|.
TGTGCCAGCAGTTTACAGGGCACAGATACGCAGTATTTT
CASSLQGTDTQYF
>TRBJ1-1|TRBV6-5|.|once
TGTGCCAGCAGTCCGTCATACAGGAACACTGAAGCTTTCTTT
CASSPSYRNTEAFF
>TRBJ1-1|TRBV9|.|.
TGTGCCAGCAGCGTAGTAGGTACAGCGAACACTGAAGCTTTCTTT
CASSVVGTANTEAFF
>TRBJ1-2|TRBV25-1|TRBD1|.
TGTGCCAGCAGTCCCGGACAGGTCGGCTATGGCTACACCTTC
CASSPGQVGYGYTF
>TRBJ1-2|TRBV6-5|.|.
TGTGCCAGCAGTCCTGGGACATTTGGCTACACCTTC
CASSPGTFGYTF
>TRBJ2-5|TRBV6-4|TRBD2|.
TGTGCCAGCAGTGGGACTAGCGGGGGGGCAGAGACCCAGTACTTC
CASSGTSGGAETQYF
>TRBJ2-1|TRBV7-2|TRBD2|.
TGTGCCAGCACCTTGACCGTAGCGGGGGGGCGAAATGAGCAGTTCTTC
CASTLTVAGGRNEQFF
>TRBJ1-1|TRBV5-6|.|.
TGTGCCAGCAGCTTTGGTCTGTTCCAAGCGGGGGGCGTGAACACTGAAGCTTTCTTT
CASSFGLFQAGGVNTEAFF
>TRBJ2-2|TRBV18|TRBD1|.
TGTGCCAGCTCACCACAGGGGGCGGTCACCGGGGAGCTGTTTTTT
CASSPQGAVTGELFF
>TRBJ2-3|TRBV6-2/TRBV6-3|TRBD1|.
TGTGCCAGCAGCCTACTCGGGACAGGGGGCGCGGGAGATACGCAGTATTTT
CASSLLGTGGAGDTQYF
>TRBJ1-2|TRBV28|TRBD1|large
TGTGCCAGCAGTTTACTTGGGACAGGATGGCGAGGCTACACCTTC
CASSLLGTGWRGYTF
>TRBJ1-2|TRBV5-6|.|few
TGTGCCAGCAGCTTGATCCGGGGTGGAGACTATGGCTACACCTTC
CASSLIRGGDYGYTF
>TRBJ2-5|TRBV5-4|TRBD1|.
TGTGCCAGCAGCCAAACAGGGGGGCGGGAAGAGACCCAGTACTTC
CASSQTGGREETQYF
>TRBJ2-3|TRBV12-3/TRBV12-4|.|.
TGTGCCAGCAGTTACAGAGATACGCAGTATTTT
CASSYRDTQYF
>TRBJ2-5|TRBV29-1|TRBD1|.
TGCAGCGTTGGGGCAGGGGGCGGGGAGACCCAGTACTTC
CSVGAGGGETQYF
>TRBJ1-2|TRBV2|.|.
TGTGCCAGCTTCTTAGACTATGGCTACACCTTC
CASFLDYGYTF